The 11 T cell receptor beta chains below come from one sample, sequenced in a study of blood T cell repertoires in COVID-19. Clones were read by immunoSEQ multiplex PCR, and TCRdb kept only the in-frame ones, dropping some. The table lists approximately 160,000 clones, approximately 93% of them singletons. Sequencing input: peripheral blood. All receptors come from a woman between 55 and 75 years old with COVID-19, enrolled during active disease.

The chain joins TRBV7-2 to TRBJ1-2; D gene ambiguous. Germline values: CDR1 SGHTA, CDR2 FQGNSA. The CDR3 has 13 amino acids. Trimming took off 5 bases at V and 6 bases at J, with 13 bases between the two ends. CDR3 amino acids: CASSPPGSHGYTF. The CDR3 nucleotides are TGTGCCAGCAGCCCACCGGGGTCTCATGGCTACACCTTC.

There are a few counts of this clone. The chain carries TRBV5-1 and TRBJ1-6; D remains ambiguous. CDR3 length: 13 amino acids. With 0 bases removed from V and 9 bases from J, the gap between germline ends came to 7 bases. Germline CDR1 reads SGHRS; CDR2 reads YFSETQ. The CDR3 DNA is TGCGCCAGCAGCTTGGGTGGAGCTTCACCCCTCCACTTT. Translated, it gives CASSLGGASPLHF.

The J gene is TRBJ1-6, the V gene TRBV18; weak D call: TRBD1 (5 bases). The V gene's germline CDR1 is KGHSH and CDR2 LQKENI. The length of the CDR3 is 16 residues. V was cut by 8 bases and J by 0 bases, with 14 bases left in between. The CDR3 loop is CASSRGGSSYNSPLHF. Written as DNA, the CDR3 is TGTGCCAGCAGTCGCGGGGGGAGCTCCTATAATTCACCCCTCCACTTT. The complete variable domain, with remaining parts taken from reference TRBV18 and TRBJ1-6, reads NAGVMQNPRHLVRRRGQEARLRCSPMKGHSHVYWYRQLPEEGLKFMVYLQKENIIDESGMPKERFSAEFPKEGPSILRIQQVVRGDSAAYFCASSRGGSSYNSPLHFGNGTRLTVT.

The CDR3 nucleotides read TGTGCCAGCAGCTTAGCGGGGGCCCGGAATACGCAGTATTTT. Its protein product is CASSLAGARNTQYF. The V and J genes are TRBV11-1 and TRBJ2-3; possible D gene TRBD1, 6 bases. The V end lost 0 bases, the J end lost 7 bases, and 11 bases lay between the germline ends. The CDR3 extends over 14 amino acids. CDR1 is SGHAT and CDR2 is FQDESV in the germline V gene (reference sequence).

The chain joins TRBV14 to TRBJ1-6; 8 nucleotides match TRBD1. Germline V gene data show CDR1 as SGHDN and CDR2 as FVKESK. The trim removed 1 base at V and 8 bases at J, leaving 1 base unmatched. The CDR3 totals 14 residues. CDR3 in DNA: TGTGCCAGCAGCCAAGGGACAGGGTATTCACCCCTCCACTTT. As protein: CASSQGTGYSPLHF.

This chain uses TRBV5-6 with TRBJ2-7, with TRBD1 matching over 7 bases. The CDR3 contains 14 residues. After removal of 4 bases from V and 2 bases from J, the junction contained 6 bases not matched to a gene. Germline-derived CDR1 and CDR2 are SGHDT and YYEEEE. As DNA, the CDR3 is TGTGCCAGCAGCCACTACAGGGGCACCTACGAGCAGTACTTC. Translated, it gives CASSHYRGTYEQYF.

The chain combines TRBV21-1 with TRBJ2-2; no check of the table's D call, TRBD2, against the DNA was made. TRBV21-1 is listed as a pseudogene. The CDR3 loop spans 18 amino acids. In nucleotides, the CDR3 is TGTGCCAGCAGCAAAGATGGTGGCTCTCGGGGGGAAGCCGGGGAGCTGTTTTTT. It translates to CASSKDGGSRGEAGELFF.

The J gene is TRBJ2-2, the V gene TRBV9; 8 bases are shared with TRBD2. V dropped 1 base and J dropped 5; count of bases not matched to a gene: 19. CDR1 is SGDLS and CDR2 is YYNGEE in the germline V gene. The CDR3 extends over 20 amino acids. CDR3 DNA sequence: TGTGCCAGCAGCGTAAAATCGGGGGGCCCCGGGACTAGAGGTACCGGGGAGCTGTTTTTT. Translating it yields CASSVKSGGPGTRGTGELFF.

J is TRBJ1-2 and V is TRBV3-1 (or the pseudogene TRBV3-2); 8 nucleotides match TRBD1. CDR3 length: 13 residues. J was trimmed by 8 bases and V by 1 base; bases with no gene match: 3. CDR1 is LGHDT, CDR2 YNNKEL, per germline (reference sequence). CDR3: CASSQVQGDGYTF. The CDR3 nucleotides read TGTGCCAGCAGCCAAGTACAGGGGGACGGCTACACCTTC.

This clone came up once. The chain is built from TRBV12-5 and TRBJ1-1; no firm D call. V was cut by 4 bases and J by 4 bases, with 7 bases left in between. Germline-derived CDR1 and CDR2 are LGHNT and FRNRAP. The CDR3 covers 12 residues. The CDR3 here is CASGWTATEAFF. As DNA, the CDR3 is TGTGCTAGTGGTTGGACTGCCACTGAAGCTTTCTTT.

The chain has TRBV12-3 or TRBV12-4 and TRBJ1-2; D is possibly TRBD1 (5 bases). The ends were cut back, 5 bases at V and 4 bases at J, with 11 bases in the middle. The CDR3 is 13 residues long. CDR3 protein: CASSPRAAYGYTF. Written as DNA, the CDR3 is TGTGCCAGCAGTCCCAGGGCCGCCTATGGCTACACCTTC.